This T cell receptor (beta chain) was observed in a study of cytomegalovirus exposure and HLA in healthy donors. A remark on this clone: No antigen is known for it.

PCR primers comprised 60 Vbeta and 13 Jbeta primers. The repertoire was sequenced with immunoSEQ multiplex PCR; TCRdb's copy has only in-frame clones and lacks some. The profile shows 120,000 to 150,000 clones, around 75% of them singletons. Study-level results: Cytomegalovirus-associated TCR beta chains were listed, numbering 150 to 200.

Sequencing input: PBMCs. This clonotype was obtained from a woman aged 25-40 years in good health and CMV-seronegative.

This CDR3 is CATSYGQGPDTQYF. CDR3 nucleotides: TGTGCCACCAGCTATGGACAGGGCCCAGATACGCAGTATTTT. The chain is built from TRBV15 and TRBJ2-3, with 8 bases identical to TRBD1. The germline gives CDR1 LNHNV, CDR2 YYDKDF (reference sequence). This CDR3 comprises 14 residues. V lost 5 bases and J lost 4; bases outside the gene matches: 5.